Shown below are 23 T cell receptor beta chains from a single sample sequenced in a study of cytomegalovirus exposure and HLA in healthy donors. Primers included in the PCR were 60 Vbeta and 13 Jbeta primers. Sequencing used immunoSEQ multiplex PCR; TCRdb keeps in-frame clones, though not all of them. The profile shows under 150,000 clones, approximately 81% of them singletons. The sequencing sample was made of PBMCs. These receptors were taken from a man aged 18 to 29 in good health and CMV-seronegative.

The CDR3 nucleotides read TGCGCCAGCAGCCAAGGAAGACAGGGGCACACTGAAGCTTTCTTT. It is translated as CASSQGRQGHTEAFF. The chain employs TRBV4-3 and TRBJ1-1, with 8 positions matching TRBD1. Germline loops: CDR1 LGHNA, CDR2 YSLEER. This CDR3 has 15 residues. The V and J ends lost 1 base and 3 bases, in that order; junction bases with no gene match: 4.

This sequence joins TRBV9 and TRBJ1-5, with TRBD1 matching over 8 bases. The V gene end was trimmed by 3 bases and the J gene end by 5 bases; junction bases not matched to a gene: 7. CDR3 length: 15 residues. Germline-derived CDR1 and CDR2 are SGDLS and YYNGEE. This CDR3 is CASSAQGARDQPQHF. The CDR3 DNA sequence: TGTGCCAGCAGCGCGCAGGGGGCGAGGGATCAGCCCCAGCATTTT.

The V and J genes are TRBV4-3 and TRBJ2-1; D possibly corresponds to TRBD2 (6 bases). Germline lookup yields CDR1 LGHNA and CDR2 YSLEER. The V end lost 2 bases, the J end lost 5 bases, and 16 bases lay between the germline ends. CDR3 length: 16 residues. The CDR3 nucleotides read TGCGCCAGCAGCCAAATTGGTGGGGGGAAGGACAATGAGCAGTTCTTC. This encodes CASSQIGGGKDNEQFF.

This clone was observed once. The rearrangement uses TRBV28 and TRBJ2-7; no clear D gene. The germline CDR1 and CDR2 sequences are MDHEN and SYDVKM. This CDR3 has 15 amino acids. The ends were cut back, 1 base at V and 2 bases at J, with 12 bases in the middle. CDR3 DNA: TGTGCCAGCAGTTTATCAAATGGAGCAACCTACGAGCAGTACTTC. It codes for CASSLSNGATYEQYF.

The chain employs TRBV11-2 and TRBJ2-7; 9 positions agree with TRBD1. Per the germline V gene, CDR1 is SGHAT and CDR2 is FQNNGV. The CDR3 totals 16 residues. Germline trimming cut 4 bases from V and 3 bases from J; bases unmatched to any gene: 10. CDR3 DNA: TGTGCCAGCAGCTCGTTTCCGGGACAGGGAAACTACGAGCAGTACTTC. It encodes CASSSFPGQGNYEQYF.

The chain recombines TRBV23-1 with TRBJ1-4; no reliable D call. TRBV23-1 qualifies as an ORF whose function is uncertain. The CDR3 sequence is 16 residues long. The V end lost 5 bases, the J end lost 4 bases, and 17 bases lay between the germline ends. CDR3 sequence reads: CASSETGIAFNEKLFF. The CDR3 nucleotides are TGCGCCAGCAGTGAGACGGGGATCGCCTTTAATGAAAAACTGTTTTTT.

The chain joins TRBV18 to TRBJ1-1; 8 positions match TRBD1. J lost 4 bases, V lost 3 bases, and 7 bases had no gene match. The germline V gene encodes CDR1 KGHSH and CDR2 LQKENI. The CDR3 covers 15 residues. The CDR3 protein is CASSPQGAVSTEAFF. CDR3 nucleotide sequence: TGTGCCAGCTCACCTCAGGGGGCGGTTAGCACTGAAGCTTTCTTT.

In its sample, this clone was seen once. V and J are TRBV27 and TRBJ2-1, with 9 bases aligning to TRBD2. Germline loops: CDR1 MNHEY, CDR2 SMNVEV (reference sequence). The V and J ends lost 6 bases and 2 bases, in that order; junction bases with no gene match: 2. The CDR3 runs to 14 residues. The chain's CDR3 is CASSRTSAYNEQFF. For the CDR3, the DNA is TGTGCCAGCAGCCGGACTAGCGCCTACAATGAGCAGTTCTTC.

The chain uses TRBV7-2 and TRBJ1-6; a weak D match, TRBD1 (5 bases). CDR3 size: 13 residues. Trimming took 10 bases from V and 12 from J, leaving 19 bases between them. CDR1 and CDR2 (germline): SGHTA, FQGNSA. CDR3 DNA: TGTGCCACTCGAAGGGGTTTAATCGGACCCCTCCACTTT. Translated, it gives CATRRGLIGPLHF.

V usage is TRBV27 and J usage is TRBJ1-1; no clear D. Between the trimmed V and J ends, which lost 6 bases and 4 bases, there was a span of 12 bases. This CDR3 region has 13 residues. Looked up from germline, CDR1 is MNHEY and CDR2 is SMNVEV (reference sequence). The CDR3 DNA follows: TGTGCCAGCAGGTTCACGGGGATCACTGAAGCTTTCTTT. Its protein is CASRFTGITEAFF.

V is TRBV4-2 and J is TRBJ2-2, with 7 bases that match TRBD2. The ends lost 0 bases at V and 7 bases at J; junction bases unmatched: 11. Germline-derived CDR1 and CDR2 are LGHNA and YNFKEQ. The CDR3 has 17 amino acids. The CDR3 DNA reads TGTGCCAGCAGCCAAGACCCCGGCAGCGGGGCCGGCGGGGAGCTGTTTTTT. Translating gives CASSQDPGSGAGGELFF.

V gene TRBV6-6 combines with J gene TRBJ2-7, with 7 positions matching TRBD1. Germline V gives CDR1 MNHNY, CDR2 SVGAGI (reference sequence). This CDR3 is built from 16 residues. The V gene end was trimmed by 0 bases and the J gene end by 3 bases; junction bases not matched to a gene: 8. CDR3 protein: CASSYSRTGGSYEQYF. The CDR3 DNA reads TGTGCCAGCAGTTACTCGAGGACAGGAGGAAGCTACGAGCAGTACTTC.

The chain has TRBV29-1 and TRBJ1-1; D may be TRBD1 (6 bases). CDR1 SQVTM and CDR2 ANQGSEA come from the germline V gene. The CDR3 contains 15 residues. V lost 5 bases to trimming and J lost 0 bases, with 16 bases between them. CDR3 sequence reads: CSVTRGGLMNTEAFF. CDR3 nucleotide sequence: TGCAGCGTTACCCGGGGGGGGCTAATGAACACTGAAGCTTTCTTT.

The V call is TRBV7-9, the J call TRBJ2-7; 10 bases agree with TRBD2. CDR1 and CDR2 from the germline V gene are SEHNR and FQNEAQ (reference sequence). The J segment lost 3 bases and the V segment lost 3 bases, leaving 5 bases of the junction unmatched. The CDR3 is 15 residues long. The DNA of the CDR3 is TGTGCCAGCAGCTTTCCTAGCGGGGGAATCTACGAGCAGTACTTC. Amino acid sequence: CASSFPSGGIYEQYF.

The count of this clone is one. The rearrangement uses TRBV13 and TRBJ2-7; D call uncertain. Trimming took 6 bases from V and 6 from J, leaving 12 bases between them. Germline values: CDR1 PRHDT, CDR2 FYEKMQ (reference sequence). This CDR3 contains 12 residues. The CDR3 DNA follows: TGTGCCAGCAGTCTAGGATCCCGCGAGCAGTACTTC. Encoded protein: CASSLGSREQYF.

CDR3 nucleotides: TGTGCCAGCAGCTTAGATCTCAGGGCTCCCCAGCATTTT. This sequence encodes CASSLDLRAPQHF. The rearrangement joins TRBV7-8 to TRBJ1-5; tentative D call: TRBD1 (5 bases). This CDR3 region has 13 residues. Germline CDR1 and CDR2: SGHVS and FQNEAQ. With 1 base removed from V and 10 bases from J, the gap between germline ends came to 11 bases.

The CDR3 bases are TGTGCCAGTAGTATCGTGGGGGCAGGAGAGACCCAGTACTTC. This codes for CASSIVGAGETQYF. This chain links TRBV19 with TRBJ2-5, with D maybe TRBD1 (6 bases). The germline V gene encodes CDR1 LNHDA and CDR2 SQIVND (reference sequence). This CDR3 region has 14 residues. V was trimmed by 3 bases and J by 4 bases, leaving 12 bases between them.

In its sample, this clone was seen once. The chain couples TRBV5-4 to TRBJ2-2; TRBD1 matches at 7 bases. Germline V gives CDR1 SGHNT, CDR2 YYREEE (reference sequence). CDR3 length equals 16 residues. V gave up 4 bases and J gave up 2 bases; unmatched junction bases: 8. Here the CDR3 reads CASSPRGQTNTGELFF. The CDR3 bases are TGTGCCAGCAGCCCCCGGGGACAGACAAACACCGGGGAGCTGTTTTTT. Using reference TRBV5-4 and TRBJ2-2 for the parts outside the CDR3, the full variable domain is ETGVTQSPTHLIKTRGQQVTLRCSSQSGHNTVSWYQQALGQGPQFIFQYYREEENGRGNFPPRFSGLQFPNYSSELNVNALELDDSALYLCASSPRGQTNTGELFFGEGSRLTVL.

The J gene is TRBJ1-6, the V gene TRBV5-4; D might be TRBD1 (6 bases). The V end lost 1 base, the J end lost 9 bases, and 17 bases lay between the germline ends. The CDR3 covers 16 residues. Germline V gene lookup returns CDR1 SGHNT and CDR2 YYREEE (reference sequence). The CDR3 DNA reads as TGTGCCAGCAGCTTGAGTCAGGGGATTATAATTTCACCCCTCCACTTT. It codes for CASSLSQGIIISPLHF.

There are a few counts of this clone. The chain recombines TRBV4-3 with TRBJ1-4; D ambiguous. This CDR3 region has 15 residues. CDR1 LGHNA and CDR2 YSLEER come from the germline V gene. Trimming shortened V by 0 bases and J by 4 bases, and 9 bases separated the two germline ends. The CDR3 nucleotides are TGCGCCAGCAGCCAAGATTCCGGGAGTAATGAAAAACTGTTTTTT. Translation gives CASSQDSGSNEKLFF.

The gene calls are TRBV27 and TRBJ1-1; D unclear. Germline CDR1 MNHEY, CDR2 SMNVEV (reference sequence). This CDR3 spans 11 amino acids. The germline V and J ends were trimmed by 4 bases and 4 bases, with 4 bases remaining between them. Here the CDR3 reads CASSSFTEAFF. CDR3 sequence (DNA): TGTGCCAGCAGTTCTTTCACTGAAGCTTTCTTT.

The table lists this clone with a count of one. The junction departs from the called germline gene at one end, perhaps through a read error. The chain couples TRBV7-9 to TRBJ1-1, with D tentatively TRBD1 (6 bases). Germline V CDR1 and CDR2: SEHNR, FQNEAQ (reference sequence). The CDR3 sequence is 19 residues long. CDR3 in amino acids: CSSSFSEPRTVSGWFEAFF. The DNA of the CDR3 is TGTTCCAGCAGCTTCTCCGAACCTCGGACAGTATCTGGGTGGTTCGAAGCTTTCTTT.

This clone came up a few times. V usage is TRBV27 and J usage is TRBJ2-6, with a weak D call TRBD1 (6 bases). V was trimmed by 7 bases and J by 3 bases, leaving 16 bases between them. CDR1 is MNHEY and CDR2 is SMNVEV in the germline V gene (reference sequence). This CDR3 contains 16 residues. Written as DNA, the CDR3 is TGTGCCAGCACCCCAACAGGGTTCCGTGGGGCCAACGTCCTGACTTTC. Protein sequence: CASTPTGFRGANVLTF.